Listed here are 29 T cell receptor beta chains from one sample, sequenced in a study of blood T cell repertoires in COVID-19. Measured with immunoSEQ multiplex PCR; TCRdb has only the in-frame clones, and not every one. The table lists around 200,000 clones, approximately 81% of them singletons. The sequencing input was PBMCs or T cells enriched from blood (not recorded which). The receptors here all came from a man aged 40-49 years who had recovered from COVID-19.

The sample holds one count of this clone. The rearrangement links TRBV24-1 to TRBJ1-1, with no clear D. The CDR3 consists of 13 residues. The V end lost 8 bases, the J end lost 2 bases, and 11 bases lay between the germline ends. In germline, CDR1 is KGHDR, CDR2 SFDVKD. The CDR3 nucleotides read TGTGCCACCAACGCAGGATTTAACACTGAAGCTTTCTTT. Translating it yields CATNAGFNTEAFF.

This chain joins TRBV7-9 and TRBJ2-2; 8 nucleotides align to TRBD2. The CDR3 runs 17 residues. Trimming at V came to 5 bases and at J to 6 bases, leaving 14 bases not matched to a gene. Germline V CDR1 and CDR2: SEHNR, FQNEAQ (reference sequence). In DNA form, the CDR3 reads TGTGCCAGCAGCCGAAGAGCGGGAGTCGGTTTCGCCGGGGAGCTGTTTTTT. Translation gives CASSRRAGVGFAGELFF.

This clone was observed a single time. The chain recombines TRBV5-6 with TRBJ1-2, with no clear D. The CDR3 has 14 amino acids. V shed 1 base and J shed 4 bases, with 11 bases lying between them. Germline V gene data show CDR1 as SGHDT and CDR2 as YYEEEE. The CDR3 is CASSLQEISYGYTF. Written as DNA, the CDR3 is TGTGCCAGCAGCTTGCAGGAAATTTCCTATGGCTACACCTTC.

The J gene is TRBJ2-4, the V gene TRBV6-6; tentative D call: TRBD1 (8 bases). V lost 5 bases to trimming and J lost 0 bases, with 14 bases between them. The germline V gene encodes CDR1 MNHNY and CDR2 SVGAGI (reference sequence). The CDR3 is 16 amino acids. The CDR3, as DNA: TGTGCCAGCAGTGGACAGGGAGGGCTAGCCAAAAACATTCAGTACTTC. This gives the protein CASSGQGGLAKNIQYF.

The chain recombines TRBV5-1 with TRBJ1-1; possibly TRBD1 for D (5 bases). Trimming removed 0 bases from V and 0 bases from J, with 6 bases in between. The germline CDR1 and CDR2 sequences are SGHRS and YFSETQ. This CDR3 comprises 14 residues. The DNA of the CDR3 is TGCGCCAGCAGCTTGGACAGGCTGAACACTGAAGCTTTCTTT. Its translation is CASSLDRLNTEAFF.

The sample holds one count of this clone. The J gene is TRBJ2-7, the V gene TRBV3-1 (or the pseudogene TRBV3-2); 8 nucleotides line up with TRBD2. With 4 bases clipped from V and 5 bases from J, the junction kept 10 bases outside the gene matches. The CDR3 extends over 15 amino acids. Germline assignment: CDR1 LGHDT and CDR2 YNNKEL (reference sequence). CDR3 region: CASSPRGTSHHEQYF. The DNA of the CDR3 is TGTGCCAGCAGCCCTCGCGGGACTAGTCACCACGAGCAGTACTTC.

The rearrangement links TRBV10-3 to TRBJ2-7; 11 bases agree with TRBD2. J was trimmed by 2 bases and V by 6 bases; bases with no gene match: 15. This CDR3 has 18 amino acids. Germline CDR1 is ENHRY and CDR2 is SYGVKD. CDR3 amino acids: CAIRTDGTLAGGTYEQYF. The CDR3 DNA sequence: TGTGCCATCAGGACCGACGGAACTTTAGCGGGAGGGACCTACGAGCAGTACTTC.

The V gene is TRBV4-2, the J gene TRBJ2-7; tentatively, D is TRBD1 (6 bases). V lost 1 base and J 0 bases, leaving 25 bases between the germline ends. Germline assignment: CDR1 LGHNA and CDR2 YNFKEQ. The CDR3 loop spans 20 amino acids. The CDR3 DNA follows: TGTGCCAGCAGCCAAGCCCAAGCTTATGACAGGCACTACATCTCCTACGAGCAGTACTTC. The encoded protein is CASSQAQAYDRHYISYEQYF.

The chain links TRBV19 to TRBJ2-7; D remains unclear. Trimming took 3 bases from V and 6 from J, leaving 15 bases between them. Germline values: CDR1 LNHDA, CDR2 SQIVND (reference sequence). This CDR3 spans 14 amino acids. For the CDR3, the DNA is TGTGCCAGTAGTATTTCCGGGTCCGTACGCGAGCAGTACTTC. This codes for CASSISGSVREQYF.

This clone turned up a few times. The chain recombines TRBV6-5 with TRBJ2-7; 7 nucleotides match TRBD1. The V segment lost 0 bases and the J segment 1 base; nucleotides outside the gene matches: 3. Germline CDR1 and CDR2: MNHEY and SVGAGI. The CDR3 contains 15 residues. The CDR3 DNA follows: TGTGCCAGCAGTTACTCAGACAGGGTATCCTACGAGCAGTACTTC. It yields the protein CASSYSDRVSYEQYF.

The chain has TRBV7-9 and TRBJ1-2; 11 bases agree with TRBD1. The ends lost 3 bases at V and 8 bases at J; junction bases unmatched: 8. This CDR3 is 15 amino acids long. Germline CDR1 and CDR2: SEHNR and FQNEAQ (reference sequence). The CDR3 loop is CASSFSGQGAQGYTF. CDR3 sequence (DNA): TGTGCCAGCAGCTTCAGTGGACAGGGGGCTCAGGGCTACACCTTC.

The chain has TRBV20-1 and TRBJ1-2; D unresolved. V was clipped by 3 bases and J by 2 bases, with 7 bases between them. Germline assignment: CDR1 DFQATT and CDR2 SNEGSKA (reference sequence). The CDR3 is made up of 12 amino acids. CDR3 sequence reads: CSASEGNYGYTF. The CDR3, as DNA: TGCAGTGCTAGTGAGGGCAACTATGGCTACACCTTC.

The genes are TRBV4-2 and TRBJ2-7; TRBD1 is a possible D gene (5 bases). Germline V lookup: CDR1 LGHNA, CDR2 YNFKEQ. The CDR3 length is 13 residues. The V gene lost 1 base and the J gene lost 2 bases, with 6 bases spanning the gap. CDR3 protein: CASSQGQTYEQYF. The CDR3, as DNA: TGTGCCAGCAGCCAAGGACAGACCTACGAGCAGTACTTC.

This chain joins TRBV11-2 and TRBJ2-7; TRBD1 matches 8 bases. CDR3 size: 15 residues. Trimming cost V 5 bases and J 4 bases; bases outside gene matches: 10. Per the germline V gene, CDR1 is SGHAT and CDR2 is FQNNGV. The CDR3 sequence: CASSTGQGSLYEQYF. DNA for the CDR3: TGTGCCAGCAGCACCGGACAGGGTAGTTTGTACGAGCAGTACTTC.

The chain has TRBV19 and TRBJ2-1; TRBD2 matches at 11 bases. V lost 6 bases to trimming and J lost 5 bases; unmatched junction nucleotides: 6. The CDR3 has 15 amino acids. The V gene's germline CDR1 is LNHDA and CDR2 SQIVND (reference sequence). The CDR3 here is CASRTSGLADNEQFF. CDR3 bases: TGTGCCAGTAGGACATCGGGACTAGCGGACAATGAGCAGTTCTTC.

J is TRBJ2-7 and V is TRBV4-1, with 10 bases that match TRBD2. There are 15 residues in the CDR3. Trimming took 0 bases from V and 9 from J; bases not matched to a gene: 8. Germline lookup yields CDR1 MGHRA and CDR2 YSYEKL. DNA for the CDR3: TGCGCCAGCAGCCAAGACGGCCTAGCGGGAGTTCGGCAGTACTTC. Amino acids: CASSQDGLAGVRQYF.

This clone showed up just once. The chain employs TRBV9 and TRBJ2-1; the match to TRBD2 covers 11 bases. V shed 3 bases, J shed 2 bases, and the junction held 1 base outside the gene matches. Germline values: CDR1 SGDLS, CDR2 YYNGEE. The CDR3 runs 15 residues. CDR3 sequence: CASSGGLAAYNEQFF. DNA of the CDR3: TGTGCCAGCAGCGGGGGACTAGCGGCCTACAATGAGCAGTTCTTC.

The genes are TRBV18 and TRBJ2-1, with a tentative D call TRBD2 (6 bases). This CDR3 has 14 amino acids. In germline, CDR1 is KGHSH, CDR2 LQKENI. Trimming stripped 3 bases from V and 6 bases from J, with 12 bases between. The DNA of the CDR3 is TGTGCCAGCTCACCCGTGACGGGGGTCAATGAGCAGTTCTTC. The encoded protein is CASSPVTGVNEQFF. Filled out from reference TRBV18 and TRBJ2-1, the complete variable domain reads NAGVMQNPRHLVRRRGQEARLRCSPMKGHSHVYWYRQLPEEGLKFMVYLQKENIIDESGMPKERFSAEFPKEGPSILRIQQVVRGDSAAYFCASSPVTGVNEQFFGPGTRLTVL.

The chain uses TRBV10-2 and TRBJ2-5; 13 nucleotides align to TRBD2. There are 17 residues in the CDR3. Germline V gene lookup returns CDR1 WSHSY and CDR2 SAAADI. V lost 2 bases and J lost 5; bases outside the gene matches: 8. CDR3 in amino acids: CASSEGLAGVRRETQYF. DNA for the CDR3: TGCGCCAGCAGTGAGGGACTAGCGGGAGTTCGGAGGGAGACCCAGTACTTC.

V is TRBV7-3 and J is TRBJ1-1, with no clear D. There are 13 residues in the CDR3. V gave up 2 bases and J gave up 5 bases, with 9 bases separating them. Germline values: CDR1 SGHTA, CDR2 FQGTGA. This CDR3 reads CASSLYFETEAFF. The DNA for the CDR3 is TGTGCCAGCAGCTTATATTTTGAGACTGAAGCTTTCTTT.

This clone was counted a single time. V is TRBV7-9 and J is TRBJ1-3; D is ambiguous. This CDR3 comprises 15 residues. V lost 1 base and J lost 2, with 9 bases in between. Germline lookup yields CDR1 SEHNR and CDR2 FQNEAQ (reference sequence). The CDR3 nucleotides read TGTGCCAGCAGCTTAGGAGGAGGGACTGGAAACACCATATATTTT. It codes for CASSLGGGTGNTIYF.

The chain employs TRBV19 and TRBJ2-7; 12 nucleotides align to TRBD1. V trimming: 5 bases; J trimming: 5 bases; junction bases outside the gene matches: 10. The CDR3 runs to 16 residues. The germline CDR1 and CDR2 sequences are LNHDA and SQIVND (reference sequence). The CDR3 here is CASSWEGTGGFNEQYF. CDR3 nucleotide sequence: TGTGCCAGTAGTTGGGAAGGGACAGGGGGCTTCAACGAGCAGTACTTC.

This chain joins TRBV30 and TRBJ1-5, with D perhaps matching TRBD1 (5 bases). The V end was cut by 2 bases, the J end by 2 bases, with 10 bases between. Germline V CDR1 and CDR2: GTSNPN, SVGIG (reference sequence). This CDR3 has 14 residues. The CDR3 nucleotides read TGTGCCTGGAGTATAGACAGCCGCAATCAGCCCCAGCATTTT. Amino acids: CAWSIDSRNQPQHF.

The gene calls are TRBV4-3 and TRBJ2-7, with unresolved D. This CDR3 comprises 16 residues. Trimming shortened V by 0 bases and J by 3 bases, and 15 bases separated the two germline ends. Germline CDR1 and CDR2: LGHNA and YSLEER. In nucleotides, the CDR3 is TGCGCCAGCAGCCAAGAGGCGTTGGGCCCACGCTACGAGCAGTACTTC. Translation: CASSQEALGPRYEQYF.

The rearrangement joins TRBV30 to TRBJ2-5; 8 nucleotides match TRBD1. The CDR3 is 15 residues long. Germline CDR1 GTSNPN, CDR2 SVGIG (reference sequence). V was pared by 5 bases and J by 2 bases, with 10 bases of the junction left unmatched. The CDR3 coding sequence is TGTGCCTGGGATCCCGGGACAGGCCGGCAAGAGACCCAGTACTTC. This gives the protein CAWDPGTGRQETQYF.

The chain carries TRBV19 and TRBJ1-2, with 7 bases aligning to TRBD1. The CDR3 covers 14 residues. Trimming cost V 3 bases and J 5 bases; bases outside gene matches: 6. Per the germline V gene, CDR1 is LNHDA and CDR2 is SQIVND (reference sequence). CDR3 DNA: TGTGCCAGTAGTATGGCAGGGACAGTTTATGGCTACACCTTC. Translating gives CASSMAGTVYGYTF.

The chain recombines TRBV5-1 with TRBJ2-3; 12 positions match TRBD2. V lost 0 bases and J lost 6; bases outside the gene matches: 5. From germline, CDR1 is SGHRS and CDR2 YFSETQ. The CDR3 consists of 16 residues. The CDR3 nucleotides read TGCGCCAGCAGCTTGGGACTAGCGGGAGTTTCGGATACGCAGTATTTT. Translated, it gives CASSLGLAGVSDTQYF.

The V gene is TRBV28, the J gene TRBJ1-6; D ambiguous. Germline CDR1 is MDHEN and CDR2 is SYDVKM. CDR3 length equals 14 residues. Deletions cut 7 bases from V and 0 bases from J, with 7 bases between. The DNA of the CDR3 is TGTGCCAGCAAAGGGAGCTCCTATAATTCACCCCTCCACTTT. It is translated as CASKGSSYNSPLHF.

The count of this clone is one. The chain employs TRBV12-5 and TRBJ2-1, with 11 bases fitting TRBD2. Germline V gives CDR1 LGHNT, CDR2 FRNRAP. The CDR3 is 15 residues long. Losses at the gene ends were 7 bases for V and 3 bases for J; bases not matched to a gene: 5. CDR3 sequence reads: CASALGLADYNEQFF. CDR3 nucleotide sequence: TGTGCTAGTGCCCTGGGACTAGCGGACTACAATGAGCAGTTCTTC.